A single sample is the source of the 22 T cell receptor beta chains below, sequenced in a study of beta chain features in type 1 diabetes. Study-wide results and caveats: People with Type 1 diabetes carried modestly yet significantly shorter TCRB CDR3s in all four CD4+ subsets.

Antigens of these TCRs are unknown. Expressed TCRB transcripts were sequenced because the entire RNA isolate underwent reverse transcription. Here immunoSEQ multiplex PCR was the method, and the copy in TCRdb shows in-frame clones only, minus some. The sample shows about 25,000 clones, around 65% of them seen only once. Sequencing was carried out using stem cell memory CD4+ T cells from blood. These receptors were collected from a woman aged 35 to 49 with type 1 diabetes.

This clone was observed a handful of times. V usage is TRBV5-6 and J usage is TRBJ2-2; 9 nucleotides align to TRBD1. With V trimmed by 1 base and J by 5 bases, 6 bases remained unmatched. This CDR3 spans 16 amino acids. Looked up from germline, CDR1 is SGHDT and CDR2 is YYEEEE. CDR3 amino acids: CASSLTGGVRTGELFF. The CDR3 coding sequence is TGTGCCAGCAGCTTGACAGGGGGCGTTAGGACCGGGGAGCTGTTTTTT.

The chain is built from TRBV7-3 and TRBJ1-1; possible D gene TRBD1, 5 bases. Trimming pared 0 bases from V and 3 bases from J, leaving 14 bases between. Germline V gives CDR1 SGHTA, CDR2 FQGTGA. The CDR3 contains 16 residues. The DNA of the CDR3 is TGTGCCAGCAGCTTAACGTTGGGTGGAGGGGACACTGAAGCTTTCTTT. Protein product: CASSLTLGGGDTEAFF.

The CDR3 loop reads CASEDRSSGNTIYF. The DNA for the CDR3 is TGTGCCAGCGAGGATCGGAGCTCTGGAAACACCATATATTTT. V gene TRBV2 combines with J gene TRBJ1-3; D unresolved. Germline lookup yields CDR1 SNHLY and CDR2 FYNNEI. The CDR3 length is 14 residues. V was pared by 8 bases and J by 0 bases, with 11 bases between. Full variable domain (missing parts from reference TRBV2 and TRBJ1-3): EPEVTQTPSHQVTQMGQEVILRCVPISNHLYFYWYRQILGQKVEFLVSFYNNEISEKSEIFDDQFSVERPDGSNFTLKIRSTKLEDSAMYFCASEDRSSGNTIYFGEGSWLTVV.

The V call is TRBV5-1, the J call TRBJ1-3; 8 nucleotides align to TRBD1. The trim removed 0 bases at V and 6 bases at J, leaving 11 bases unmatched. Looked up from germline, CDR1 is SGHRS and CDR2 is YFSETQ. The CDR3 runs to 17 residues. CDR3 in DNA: TGCGCCAGCAGCTTGGGGTCTGGGGGGACAGGCCAAAACACCATATATTTT. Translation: CASSLGSGGTGQNTIYF.

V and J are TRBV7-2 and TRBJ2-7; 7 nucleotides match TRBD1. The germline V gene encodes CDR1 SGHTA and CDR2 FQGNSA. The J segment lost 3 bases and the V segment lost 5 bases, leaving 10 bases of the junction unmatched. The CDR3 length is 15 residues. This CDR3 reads CASSPTGQRLYEQYF. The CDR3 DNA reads TGTGCCAGCAGCCCGACGGGACAGAGACTCTACGAGCAGTACTTC.

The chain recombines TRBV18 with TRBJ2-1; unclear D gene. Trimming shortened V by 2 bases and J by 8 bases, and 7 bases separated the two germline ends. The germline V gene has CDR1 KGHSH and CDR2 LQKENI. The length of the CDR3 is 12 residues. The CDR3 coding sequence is TGTGCCAGCTCACCAGAGAGAGATGAGCAGTTCTTC. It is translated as CASSPERDEQFF. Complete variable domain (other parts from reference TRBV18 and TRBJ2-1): NAGVMQNPRHLVRRRGQEARLRCSPMKGHSHVYWYRQLPEEGLKFMVYLQKENIIDESGMPKERFSAEFPKEGPSILRIQQVVRGDSAAYFCASSPERDEQFFGPGTRLTVL.

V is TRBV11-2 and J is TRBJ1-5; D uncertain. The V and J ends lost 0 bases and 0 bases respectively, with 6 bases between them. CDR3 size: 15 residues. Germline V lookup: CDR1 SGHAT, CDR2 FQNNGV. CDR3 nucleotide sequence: TGTGCCAGCAGCTTAGACCCTTATAGCAATCAGCCCCAGCATTTT. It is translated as CASSLDPYSNQPQHF.

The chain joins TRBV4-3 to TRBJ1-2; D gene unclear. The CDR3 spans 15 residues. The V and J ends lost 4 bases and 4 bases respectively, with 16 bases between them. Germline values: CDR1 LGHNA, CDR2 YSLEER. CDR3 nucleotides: TGCGCCAGCAGCCGCCGAGCGGCTCAGGCCTATGGCTACACCTTC. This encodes CASSRRAAQAYGYTF.

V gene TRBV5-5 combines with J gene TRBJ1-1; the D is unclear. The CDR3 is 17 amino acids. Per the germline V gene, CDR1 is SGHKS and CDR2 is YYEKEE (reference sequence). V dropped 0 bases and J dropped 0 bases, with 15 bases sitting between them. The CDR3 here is CASSLASVRDMNTEAFF. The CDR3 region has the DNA TGTGCCAGCAGCTTGGCCTCTGTTCGGGATATGAACACTGAAGCTTTCTTT.

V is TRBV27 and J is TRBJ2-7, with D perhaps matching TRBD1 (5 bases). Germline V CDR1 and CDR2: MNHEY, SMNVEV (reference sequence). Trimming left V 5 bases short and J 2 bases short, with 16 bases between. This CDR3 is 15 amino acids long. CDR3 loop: CASSLWGRTPYEQYF. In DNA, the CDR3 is TGTGCCAGCAGTCTTTGGGGCCGAACCCCCTACGAGCAGTACTTC.

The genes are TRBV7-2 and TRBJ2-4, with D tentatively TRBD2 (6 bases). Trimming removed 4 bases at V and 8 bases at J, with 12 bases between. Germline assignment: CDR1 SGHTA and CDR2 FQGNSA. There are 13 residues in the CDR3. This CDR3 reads CASSSSGEDIQYF. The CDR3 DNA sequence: TGTGCCAGCAGCTCCTCTGGGGAGGACATTCAGTACTTC.

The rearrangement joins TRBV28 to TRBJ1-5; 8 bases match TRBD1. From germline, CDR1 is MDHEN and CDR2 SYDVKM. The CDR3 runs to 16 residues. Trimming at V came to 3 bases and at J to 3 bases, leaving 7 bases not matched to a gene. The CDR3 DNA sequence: TGTGCCAGCAGTTTTCAAGCAGGGGGCAACAATCAGCCCCAGCATTTT. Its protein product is CASSFQAGGNNQPQHF. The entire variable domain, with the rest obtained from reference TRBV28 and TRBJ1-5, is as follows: DVKVTQSSRYLVKRTGEKVFLECVQDMDHENMFWYRQDPGLGLRLIYFSYDVKMKEKGDIPEGYSVSREKKERFSLILESASTNQTSMYLCASSFQAGGNNQPQHFGDGTRLSIL.

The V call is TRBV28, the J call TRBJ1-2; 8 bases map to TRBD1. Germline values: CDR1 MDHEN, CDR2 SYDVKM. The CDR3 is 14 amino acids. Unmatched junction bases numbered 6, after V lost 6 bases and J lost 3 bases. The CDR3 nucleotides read TGTGCCAGCAGCCAGGACAGGGTGGACTATGGCTACACCTTC. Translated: CASSQDRVDYGYTF.

CDR3 sequence: CASSLGLAVNQPQHF. DNA for the CDR3: TGTGCCAGCAGCTTGGGGCTGGCGGTAAATCAGCCCCAGCATTTT. V and J are TRBV11-2 and TRBJ1-5, with D perhaps TRBD1 (5 bases). Per the germline V gene, CDR1 is SGHAT and CDR2 is FQNNGV. The CDR3 consists of 15 residues. Between the trimmed V and J ends, which lost 3 bases and 4 bases, there was a span of 13 bases.

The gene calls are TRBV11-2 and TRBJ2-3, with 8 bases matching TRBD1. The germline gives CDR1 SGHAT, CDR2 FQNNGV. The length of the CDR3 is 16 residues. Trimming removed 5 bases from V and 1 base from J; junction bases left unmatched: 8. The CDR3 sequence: CASSPRTGFGTDTQYF. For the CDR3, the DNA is TGTGCCAGCAGCCCCCGGACAGGGTTCGGCACAGATACGCAGTATTTT.

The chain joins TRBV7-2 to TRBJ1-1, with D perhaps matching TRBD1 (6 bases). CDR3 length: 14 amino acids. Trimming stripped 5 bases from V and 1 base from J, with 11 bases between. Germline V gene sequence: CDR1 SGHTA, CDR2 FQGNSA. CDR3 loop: CASSPRTANTEAFF. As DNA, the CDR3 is TGTGCCAGCAGCCCCCGGACAGCGAACACTGAAGCTTTCTTT.

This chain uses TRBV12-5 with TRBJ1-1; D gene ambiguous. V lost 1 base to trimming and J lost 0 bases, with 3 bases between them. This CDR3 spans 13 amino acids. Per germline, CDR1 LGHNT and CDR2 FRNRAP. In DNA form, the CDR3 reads TGTGCTAGTGGTTTGGGGCTGAACACTGAAGCTTTCTTT. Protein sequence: CASGLGLNTEAFF.

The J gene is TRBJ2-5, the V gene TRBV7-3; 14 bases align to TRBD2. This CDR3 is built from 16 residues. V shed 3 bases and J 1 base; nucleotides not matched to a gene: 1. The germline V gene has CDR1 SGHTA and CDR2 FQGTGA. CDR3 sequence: CASSLGTSGGQETQYF. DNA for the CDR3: TGTGCCAGCAGCTTGGGGACTAGCGGGGGCCAAGAGACCCAGTACTTC. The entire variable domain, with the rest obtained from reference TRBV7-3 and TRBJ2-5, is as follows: GAGVSQTPSNKVTEKGKYVELRCDPISGHTALYWYRQSLGQGPEFLIYFQGTGAADDSGLPNDRFFAVRPEGSVSTLKIQRTERGDSAVYLCASSLGTSGGQETQYFGPGTRLLVL.

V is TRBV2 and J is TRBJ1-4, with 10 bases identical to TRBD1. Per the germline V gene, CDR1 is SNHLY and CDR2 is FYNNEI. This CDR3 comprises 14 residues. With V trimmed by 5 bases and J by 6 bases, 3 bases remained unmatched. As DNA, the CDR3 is TGTGCCAGCAGTACCGGGACAGGGGATGAAAAACTGTTTTTT. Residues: CASSTGTGDEKLFF.

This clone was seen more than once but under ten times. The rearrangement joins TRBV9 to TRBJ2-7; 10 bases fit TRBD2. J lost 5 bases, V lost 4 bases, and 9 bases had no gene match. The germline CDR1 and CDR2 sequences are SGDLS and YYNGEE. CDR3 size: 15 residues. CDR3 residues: CASSIQAGGLDEQYF. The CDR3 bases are TGTGCCAGCAGCATACAAGCGGGAGGGCTCGACGAGCAGTACTTC.

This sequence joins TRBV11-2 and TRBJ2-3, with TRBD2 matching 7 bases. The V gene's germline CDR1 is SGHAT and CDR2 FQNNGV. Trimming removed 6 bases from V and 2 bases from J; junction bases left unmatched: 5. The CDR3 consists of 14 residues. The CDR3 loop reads CASREAGYTDTQYF. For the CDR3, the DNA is TGTGCCAGCAGAGAAGCGGGATACACAGATACGCAGTATTTT. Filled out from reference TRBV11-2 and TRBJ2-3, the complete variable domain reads EAGVAQSPRYKIIEKRQSVAFWCNPISGHATLYWYQQILGQGPKLLIQFQNNGVVDDSQLPKDRFSAERLKGVDSTLKIQPAKLEDSAVYLCASREAGYTDTQYFGPGTRLTVL.

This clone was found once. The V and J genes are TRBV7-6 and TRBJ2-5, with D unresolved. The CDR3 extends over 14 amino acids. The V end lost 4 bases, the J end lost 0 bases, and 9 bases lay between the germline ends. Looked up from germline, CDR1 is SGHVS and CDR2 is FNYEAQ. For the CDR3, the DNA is TGTGCCAGCAGCTCTCGGGTAGACCAAGAGACCCAGTACTTC. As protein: CASSSRVDQETQYF.